One and the same sample provided the 27 T cell receptor beta chains below, sequenced in a study of blood T cell repertoires in COVID-19. TCRdb's copy holds only in-frame clones and misses some; the assay was immunoSEQ multiplex PCR. The sample comprises about 58,000 clones, over 65% of which are singletons, and roughly 4.7% rests with the top ten. Sequenced material: peripheral blood. The origin of the receptors is a man aged 35 to 55 with active COVID-19.

The chain combines TRBV5-1 with TRBJ1-2; a possible D gene is TRBD1 (6 bases). This CDR3 region has 15 residues. CDR1 and CDR2 (germline): SGHRS, YFSETQ. V lost 4 bases, J lost 2 bases, and 15 bases lay in between. CDR3 DNA sequence: TGCGCCAGCAGCCCCGGGACAATTTCCAACTATGGCTACACCTTC. Protein product: CASSPGTISNYGYTF.

The rearrangement joins TRBV4-1 to TRBJ1-1, with TRBD1 matching over 7 bases. The CDR3 is 14 amino acids. CDR1 is MGHRA and CDR2 is YSYEKL in the germline V gene. The V gene end was trimmed by 5 bases and the J gene end by 8 bases; junction bases not matched to a gene: 11. The CDR3 spells CASSFALQGQEAFF. For the CDR3, the DNA is TGCGCCAGCAGCTTTGCCTTACAGGGACAGGAAGCTTTCTTT.

The chain carries TRBV27 and TRBJ1-1, with no clear D. The CDR3 loop spans 13 amino acids. CDR1 MNHEY and CDR2 SMNVEV come from the germline V gene (reference sequence). V lost 2 bases, J lost 2 bases, and 6 bases lay in between. In DNA, the CDR3 is TGTGCCAGCAGTTTAGGGCCTAACACTGAAGCTTTCTTT. This gives the protein CASSLGPNTEAFF.

The V and J genes are TRBV6-5 and TRBJ2-7; the match to TRBD1 covers 7 bases. The germline V gene has CDR1 MNHEY and CDR2 SVGAGI. V dropped 6 bases and J dropped 2; count of bases not matched to a gene: 4. The CDR3 length is 13 residues. The CDR3 region is CASRTGSPYEQYF. In DNA form, the CDR3 reads TGTGCCAGCAGGACAGGGTCGCCCTACGAGCAGTACTTC.

J is TRBJ2-7 and V is TRBV10-3; tentative D call: TRBD1 (6 bases). V lost 0 bases and J 4 bases, leaving 10 bases between the germline ends. The germline V gene has CDR1 ENHRY and CDR2 SYGVKD. CDR3 length equals 14 residues. The CDR3 bases are TGTGCCATCAGTGAGTCGGGACAAGGATACGAGCAGTACTTC. This sequence encodes CAISESGQGYEQYF.

This clone was observed a few times. The chain links TRBV4-1 to TRBJ2-1, with 7 bases matching TRBD2. Germline lookup yields CDR1 MGHRA and CDR2 YSYEKL. With 1 base clipped from V and 8 bases from J, the junction kept 17 bases outside the gene matches. CDR3 length: 18 amino acids. The CDR3 here is CASSQGPRTSRSGYEQFF. The CDR3 DNA is TGCGCCAGCAGCCAAGGGCCAAGGACTAGTCGGTCGGGTTATGAGCAGTTCTTC.

The rearrangement joins TRBV14 to TRBJ2-5; 7 positions match TRBD2. The trim removed 6 bases at V and 4 bases at J, leaving 11 bases unmatched. Germline CDR1 and CDR2: SGHDN and FVKESK. The CDR3 loop spans 15 amino acids. The CDR3 sequence is CASSRDYPMAETQYF. The CDR3 nucleotides read TGTGCCAGCAGTCGGGACTACCCAATGGCAGAGACCCAGTACTTC.

The chain employs TRBV28 and TRBJ2-4; weak D call: TRBD1 (5 bases). The germline gives CDR1 MDHEN, CDR2 SYDVKM. CDR3 size: 12 residues. Trimming stripped 8 bases from V and 7 bases from J, with 12 bases between. CDR3 in DNA: TGTGCCAGCGCCTCGGACACGAACATTCAGTACTTC. Amino acid sequence: CASASDTNIQYF. The whole variable domain, filled in from reference TRBV28 and TRBJ2-4, reads DVKVTQSSRYLVKRTGEKVFLECVQDMDHENMFWYRQDPGLGLRLIYFSYDVKMKEKGDIPEGYSVSREKKERFSLILESASTNQTSMYLCASASDTNIQYFGAGTRLSVL.

The table lists this clone with a few counts. The chain carries TRBV29-1 and TRBJ2-7; 7 nucleotides match TRBD1. This CDR3 contains 13 residues. CDR1 is SQVTM and CDR2 is ANQGSEA in the germline V gene. V shed 7 bases and J 2 bases; nucleotides not matched to a gene: 8. Here the CDR3 DNA reads TGCAGCGCCTCCCAGGGGGAACCCTACGAGCAGTACTTC. Encoded protein: CSASQGEPYEQYF.

The chain links TRBV28 to TRBJ1-1; maybe TRBD1 (6 bases). CDR1 is MDHEN, CDR2 SYDVKM, per germline. Trimming left V 2 bases short and J 1 base short, with 20 bases between. The CDR3 consists of 18 residues. CDR3 region: CASSLVSAAGETNTEAFF. CDR3 DNA: TGTGCCAGCAGTTTAGTCTCGGCGGCAGGGGAAACGAACACTGAAGCTTTCTTT.

This clone was observed a handful of times. This chain connects TRBV27 to TRBJ2-2; D perhaps matches TRBD1 (6 bases). Germline assignment: CDR1 MNHEY and CDR2 SMNVEV (reference sequence). The CDR3 is made up of 17 amino acids. V gave up 5 bases and J gave up 2 bases, with 18 bases separating them. The DNA of the CDR3 is TGTGCCAGCAGTCCCAGGGGACGGAGCGCAAACACCGGGGAGCTGTTTTTT. Translated: CASSPRGRSANTGELFF.

The rearrangement joins TRBV5-4 to TRBJ2-6; 10 bases are shared with TRBD1. Germline-derived CDR1 and CDR2 are SGHNT and YYREEE (reference sequence). Losses at the gene ends were 2 bases for V and 2 bases for J; bases not matched to a gene: 7. This CDR3 has 18 residues. The CDR3, as DNA: TGTGCCAGCAGCTTTTTCGGGACAGGGGTCCCTGGGGCCAACGTCCTGACTTTC. Translated: CASSFFGTGVPGANVLTF.

The chain recombines TRBV5-1 with TRBJ1-2; D remains unclear. CDR1 SGHRS and CDR2 YFSETQ come from the germline V gene. CDR3 length: 14 residues. Trimming stripped 4 bases from V and 6 bases from J, with 16 bases between. CDR3: CASSPPTPLNGYTF. The CDR3 DNA follows: TGCGCCAGCAGCCCACCGACTCCTCTCAATGGCTACACCTTC.

The chain combines TRBV6-4 with TRBJ2-3; 8 bases line up with TRBD1. This CDR3 comprises 16 residues. Germline V gene lookup returns CDR1 MRHNA and CDR2 SNTAGT. V shed 3 bases, J shed 4 bases, and the junction held 9 bases outside the gene matches. CDR3 nucleotide sequence: TGTGCCAGCAGTGAATCGGTACAGGGGGTCGCAGATACGCAGTATTTT. Translated: CASSESVQGVADTQYF.

This chain joins TRBV12-3 or TRBV12-4 and TRBJ2-2; TRBD2 is a possible D gene (5 bases). CDR3 length equals 11 residues. V lost 5 bases and J lost 9, with 7 bases in between. The CDR3 coding sequence is TGTGCCAGCAGTCTCGGGAGGGAGCTGTTTTTT. Residues: CASSLGRELFF.

The chain has TRBV18 and TRBJ1-3, with TRBD1 as a possible D gene (5 bases). V lost 4 bases and J lost 3, with 10 bases in between. CDR1 KGHSH and CDR2 LQKENI come from the germline V gene. CDR3 length: 14 residues. DNA for the CDR3: TGTGCCAGCTCACTTACAGGATTTGGAAACACCATATATTTT. This codes for CASSLTGFGNTIYF.

J is TRBJ2-1 and V is TRBV7-3, with D perhaps TRBD2 (7 bases). CDR3 size: 16 residues. Trimming pared 6 bases from V and 2 bases from J, leaving 17 bases between. The germline V gene has CDR1 SGHTA and CDR2 FQGTGA. The CDR3 loop is CASSALGGPTYNEQFF. The DNA of the CDR3 is TGTGCCAGCAGTGCCTTGGGGGGGCCCACCTACAATGAGCAGTTCTTC.

The V call is TRBV21-1, the J call TRBJ2-1; the table's D call, TRBD1, was not checked against the DNA. TRBV21-1 represents a pseudogene. The CDR3 sequence is 13 residues long. In DNA, the CDR3 is TGTGCCAGCAGAAAAGAGAGACAAAATGAGCAGTTCTTC. Residues: CASRKERQNEQFF.

This clone was counted a single time. The chain combines TRBV9 with TRBJ1-3; 9 bases are shared with TRBD1. With 4 bases clipped from V and 3 bases from J, the junction kept 8 bases outside the gene matches. The CDR3 length is 16 residues. Per germline, CDR1 SGDLS and CDR2 YYNGEE. The chain's CDR3 is CASSPITGGRGNTIYF. The CDR3 DNA reads TGTGCCAGCAGCCCAATAACAGGGGGCCGTGGAAACACCATATATTTT.

The rearrangement links TRBV7-3 to TRBJ1-1; no reliable D call. The length of the CDR3 is 13 residues. Trimming stripped 4 bases from V and 3 bases from J, with 9 bases between. Per germline, CDR1 SGHTA and CDR2 FQGTGA. In nucleotides, the CDR3 is TGTGCCAGCAGCTATACGAGGGACACTGAAGCTTTCTTT. This sequence encodes CASSYTRDTEAFF.

This rearrangement joins TRBV11-2 to TRBJ2-7; maybe TRBD2 (5 bases). CDR1 is SGHAT and CDR2 is FQNNGV in the germline V gene. Between the trimmed V and J ends, which lost 5 bases and 4 bases, there was a span of 9 bases. The CDR3 has 12 residues. The CDR3 region has the DNA TGTGCCAGCAGCCCCACGGGGTACGAGCAGTACTTC. The encoded protein is CASSPTGYEQYF.

This rearrangement joins TRBV28 to TRBJ2-3, with D possibly matching TRBD2 (6 bases). The length of the CDR3 is 13 residues. Germline-derived CDR1 and CDR2 are MDHEN and SYDVKM. Deletions cut 4 bases from V and 2 bases from J, with 7 bases between. CDR3 region: CASSSGATDTQYF. DNA for the CDR3: TGTGCCAGCAGTTCGGGAGCCACAGATACGCAGTATTTT.

The gene calls are TRBV29-1 and TRBJ2-1; weak D call: TRBD2 (6 bases). Trimming cost V 3 bases and J 0 bases, with 15 bases left between them. The CDR3 runs 16 residues. Looked up from germline, CDR1 is SQVTM and CDR2 is ANQGSEA. The CDR3 protein is CSVDPLASSSYNEQFF. The CDR3 bases are TGCAGCGTTGATCCGCTAGCGAGTAGCTCCTACAATGAGCAGTTCTTC.

This clone showed up just once. The chain carries TRBV2 and TRBJ2-1; maybe TRBD2 (6 bases). Trimming removed 8 bases at V and 9 bases at J, with 8 bases between. The CDR3 totals 10 residues. In germline, CDR1 is SNHLY, CDR2 FYNNEI. The CDR3 region has the DNA TGTGCCAGCTCGGGAGTTGAGCAGTTCTTC. The encoded protein is CASSGVEQFF.

This clone was recorded only once. This rearrangement joins TRBV27 to TRBJ2-1; a weak D match, TRBD2 (7 bases). Trimming cost V 9 bases and J 0 bases, with 12 bases left between them. There are 14 residues in the CDR3. Germline V gives CDR1 MNHEY, CDR2 SMNVEV (reference sequence). CDR3 sequence (DNA): TGTGCCAGGGGGGGGGCCAACTCCTACAATGAGCAGTTCTTC. This encodes CARGGANSYNEQFF.

This clone was seen once. The genes are TRBV27 and TRBJ1-6; no reliable D call. The CDR3 spans 13 residues. The V and J ends lost 7 bases and 0 bases respectively, with 4 bases between them. Germline V lookup: CDR1 MNHEY, CDR2 SMNVEV (reference sequence). The CDR3 sequence: CASTGSYNSPLHF. Written as DNA, the CDR3 is TGTGCCAGCACCGGCTCCTATAATTCACCCCTCCACTTT.

This chain uses TRBV5-1 with TRBJ1-4; 9 bases are a match to TRBD1. V shed 4 bases and J 6 bases; nucleotides not matched to a gene: 7. The CDR3 contains 15 residues. Germline loops: CDR1 SGHRS, CDR2 YFSETQ. The CDR3 DNA sequence: TGCGCCAGCAGCCCAGGGGACAGGGAAGATGAAAAACTGTTTTTT. This encodes CASSPGDREDEKLFF.